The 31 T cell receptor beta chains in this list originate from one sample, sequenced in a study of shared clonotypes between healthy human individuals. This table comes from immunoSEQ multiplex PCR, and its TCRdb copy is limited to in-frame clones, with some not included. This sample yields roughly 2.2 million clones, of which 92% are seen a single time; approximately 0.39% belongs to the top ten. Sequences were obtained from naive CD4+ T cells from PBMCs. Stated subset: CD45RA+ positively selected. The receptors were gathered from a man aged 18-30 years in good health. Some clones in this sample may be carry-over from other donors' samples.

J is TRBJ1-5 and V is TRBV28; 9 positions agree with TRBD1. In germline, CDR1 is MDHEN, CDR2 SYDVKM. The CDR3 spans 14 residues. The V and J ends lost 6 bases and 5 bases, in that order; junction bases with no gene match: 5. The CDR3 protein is CASSHRQGDQPQHF. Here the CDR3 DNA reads TGTGCCAGCAGCCACCGACAGGGGGATCAGCCCCAGCATTTT.

CDR3 in amino acids: CASSERWGKQFAMRTYEQYF. The CDR3, as DNA: TGTGCCAGCAGTGAAAGGTGGGGGAAACAATTTGCAATGCGAACCTACGAGCAGTACTTC. This chain uses TRBV6-1 with TRBJ2-7; D tentatively fits TRBD1 or TRBD2 (5 bases each). Per the germline V gene, CDR1 is MNHNS and CDR2 is SASEGT. The length of the CDR3 is 20 residues. V shed 2 bases and J shed 2 bases, with 28 bases lying between them.

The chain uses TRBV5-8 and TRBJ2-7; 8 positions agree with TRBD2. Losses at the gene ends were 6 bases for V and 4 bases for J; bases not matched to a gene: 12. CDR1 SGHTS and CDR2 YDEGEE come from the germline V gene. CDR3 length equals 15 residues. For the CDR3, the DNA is TGTGCCAGCACCCCGGGGGGGGCTTCGGGGTACGAGCAGTACTTC. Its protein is CASTPGGASGYEQYF. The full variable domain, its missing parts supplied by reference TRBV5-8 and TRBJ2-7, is EAGVTQSPTHLIKTRGQQATLRCSPISGHTSVYWYQQALGLGLQFLLWYDEGEERNRGNFPPRFSGRQFPNYSSELNVNALELEDSALYLCASTPGGASGYEQYFGPGTRLTVT.

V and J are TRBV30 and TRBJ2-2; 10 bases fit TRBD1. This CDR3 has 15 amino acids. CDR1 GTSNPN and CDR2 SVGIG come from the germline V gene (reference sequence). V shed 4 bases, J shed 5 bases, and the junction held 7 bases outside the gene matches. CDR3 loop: CAWNPGTGATGELFF. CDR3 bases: TGTGCCTGGAACCCCGGGACAGGGGCGACCGGGGAGCTGTTTTTT.

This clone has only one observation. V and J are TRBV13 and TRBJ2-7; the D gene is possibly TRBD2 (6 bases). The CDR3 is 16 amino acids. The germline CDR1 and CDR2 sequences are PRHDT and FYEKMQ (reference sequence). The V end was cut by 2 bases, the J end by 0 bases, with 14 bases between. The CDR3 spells CASSLRGIPSSYEQYF. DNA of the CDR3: TGTGCCAGCAGCTTACGCGGGATCCCCAGCTCCTACGAGCAGTACTTC. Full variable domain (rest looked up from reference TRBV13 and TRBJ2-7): AAGVIQSPRHLIKEKRETATLKCYPIPRHDTVYWYQQGPGQDPQFLISFYEKMQSDKGSIPDRFSAQQFSDYHSELNMSSLELGDSALYFCASSLRGIPSSYEQYFGPGTRLTVT.

The CDR3 region is CASTGRWGGGYGYTF. CDR3 nucleotide sequence: TGTGCCAGTACTGGAAGGTGGGGTGGCGGCTATGGCTACACCTTC. This sequence joins TRBV19 and TRBJ1-2; D gene uncertain. CDR3 length equals 15 residues. The V gene's germline CDR1 is LNHDA and CDR2 SQIVND (reference sequence). V lost 7 bases to trimming and J lost 4 bases, with 19 bases between them.

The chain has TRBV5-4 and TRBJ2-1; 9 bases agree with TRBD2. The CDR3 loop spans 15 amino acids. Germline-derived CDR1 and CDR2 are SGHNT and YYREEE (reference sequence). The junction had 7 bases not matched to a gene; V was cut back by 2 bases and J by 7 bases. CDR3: CASSFPAGGGNEQFF. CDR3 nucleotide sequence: TGTGCCAGCAGCTTTCCAGCGGGAGGAGGTAATGAGCAGTTCTTC.

In DNA form, the CDR3 reads TGCGCCAGCAGCAGGGGGGAGAGGTTCCACGAGCAGTACTTC. Translating gives CASSRGERFHEQYF. The chain joins TRBV5-1 to TRBJ2-7, with D possibly called TRBD1 or TRBD2 (6 bases each). Per germline, CDR1 SGHRS and CDR2 YFSETQ. The CDR3 totals 14 residues. The V gene lost 4 bases and the J gene lost 5 bases, with 16 bases spanning the gap.

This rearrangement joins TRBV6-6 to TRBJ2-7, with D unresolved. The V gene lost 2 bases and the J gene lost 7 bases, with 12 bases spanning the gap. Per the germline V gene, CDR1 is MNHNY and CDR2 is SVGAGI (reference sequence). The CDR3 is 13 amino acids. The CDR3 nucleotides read TGTGCCAGCAGTTACGTTTCCTTGGAGGAGCAGTACTTC. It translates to CASSYVSLEEQYF.

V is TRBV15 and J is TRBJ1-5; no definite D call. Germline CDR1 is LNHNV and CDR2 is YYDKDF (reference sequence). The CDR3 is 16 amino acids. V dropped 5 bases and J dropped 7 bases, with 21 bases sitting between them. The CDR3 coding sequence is TGTGCCACCAGCGGTCCCGGGCCCGCAAAAGTCCAGCCCCAGCATTTT. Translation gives CATSGPGPAKVQPQHF.

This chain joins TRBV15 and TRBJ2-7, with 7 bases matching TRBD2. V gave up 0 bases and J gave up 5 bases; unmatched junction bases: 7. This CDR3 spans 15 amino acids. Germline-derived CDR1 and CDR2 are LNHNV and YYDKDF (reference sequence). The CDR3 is CATSRDWQGGNEQYF. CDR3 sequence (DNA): TGTGCCACCAGCAGAGATTGGCAGGGAGGGAACGAGCAGTACTTC.

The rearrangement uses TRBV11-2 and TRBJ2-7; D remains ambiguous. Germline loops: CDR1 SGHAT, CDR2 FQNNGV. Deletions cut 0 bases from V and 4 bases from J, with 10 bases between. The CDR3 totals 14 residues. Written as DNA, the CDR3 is TGTGCCAGCAGCTTAGACAGGAGAAATTACGAGCAGTACTTC. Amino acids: CASSLDRRNYEQYF.

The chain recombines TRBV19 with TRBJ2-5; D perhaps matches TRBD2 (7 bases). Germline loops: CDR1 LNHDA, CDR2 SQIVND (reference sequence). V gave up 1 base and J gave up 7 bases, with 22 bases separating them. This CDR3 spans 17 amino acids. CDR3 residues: CASSIARGGGSPGTQYF. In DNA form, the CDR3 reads TGTGCCAGTAGTATAGCCCGGGGAGGGGGATCCCCGGGGACCCAGTACTTC. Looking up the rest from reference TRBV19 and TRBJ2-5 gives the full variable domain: DGGITQSPKYLFRKEGQNVTLSCEQNLNHDAMYWYRQDPGQGLRLIYYSQIVNDFQKGDIAEGYSVSREKKESFPLTVTSAQKNPTAFYLCASSIARGGGSPGTQYFGPGTRLLVL.

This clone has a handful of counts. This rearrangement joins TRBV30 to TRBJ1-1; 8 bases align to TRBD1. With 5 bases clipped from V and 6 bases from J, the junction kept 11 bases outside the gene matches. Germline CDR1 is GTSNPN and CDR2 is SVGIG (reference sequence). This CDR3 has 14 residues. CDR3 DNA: TGTGCCTGGGAGAGACTAGACAGGGGATCTGAAGCTTTCTTT. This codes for CAWERLDRGSEAFF.

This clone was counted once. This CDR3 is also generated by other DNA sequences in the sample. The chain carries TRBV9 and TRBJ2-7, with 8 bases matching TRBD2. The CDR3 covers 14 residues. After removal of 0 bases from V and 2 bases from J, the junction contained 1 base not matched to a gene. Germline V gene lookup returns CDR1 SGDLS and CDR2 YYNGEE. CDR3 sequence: CASSVAGGPYEQYF. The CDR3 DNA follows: TGTGCCAGCAGCGTAGCGGGAGGGCCCTACGAGCAGTACTTC.

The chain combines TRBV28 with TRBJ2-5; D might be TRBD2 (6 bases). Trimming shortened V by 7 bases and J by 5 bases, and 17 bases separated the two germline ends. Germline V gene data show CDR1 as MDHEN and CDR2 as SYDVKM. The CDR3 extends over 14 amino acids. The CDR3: CASMSLGSFETQYF. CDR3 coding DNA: TGTGCCAGCATGTCCCTCGGGAGTTTTGAGACCCAGTACTTC.

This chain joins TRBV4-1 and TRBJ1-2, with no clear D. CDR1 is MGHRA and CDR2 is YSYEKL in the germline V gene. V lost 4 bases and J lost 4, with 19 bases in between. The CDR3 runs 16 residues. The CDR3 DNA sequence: TGCGCCAGCAGCCGATCCACGGATGGTGCCCCCTATGGCTACACCTTC. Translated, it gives CASSRSTDGAPYGYTF.

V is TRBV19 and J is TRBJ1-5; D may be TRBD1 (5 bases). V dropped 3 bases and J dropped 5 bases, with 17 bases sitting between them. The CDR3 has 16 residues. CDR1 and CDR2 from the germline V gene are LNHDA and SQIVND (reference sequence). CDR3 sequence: CASSIREARLDQPQHF. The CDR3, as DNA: TGTGCCAGTAGTATCAGGGAGGCGAGGTTGGATCAGCCCCAGCATTTT.

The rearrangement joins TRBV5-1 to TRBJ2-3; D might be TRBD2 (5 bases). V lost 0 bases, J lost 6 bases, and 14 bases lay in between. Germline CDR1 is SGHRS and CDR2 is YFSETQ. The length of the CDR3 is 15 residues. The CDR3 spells CASSLAAGGRDTQYF. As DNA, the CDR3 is TGCGCCAGCAGCTTGGCCGCTGGAGGTAGGGATACGCAGTATTTT.

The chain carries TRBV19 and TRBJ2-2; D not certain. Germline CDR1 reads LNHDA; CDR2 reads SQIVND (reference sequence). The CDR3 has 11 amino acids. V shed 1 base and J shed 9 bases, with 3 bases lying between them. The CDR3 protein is CASSIGWELFF. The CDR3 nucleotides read TGTGCCAGTAGTATAGGGTGGGAGCTGTTTTTT.

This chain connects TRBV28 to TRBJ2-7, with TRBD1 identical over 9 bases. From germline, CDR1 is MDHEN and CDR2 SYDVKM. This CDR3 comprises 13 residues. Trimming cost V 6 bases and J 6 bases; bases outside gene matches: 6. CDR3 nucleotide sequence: TGTGCCAGCAGCCCACCGGACAGGGGCGAGCAGTACTTC. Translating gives CASSPPDRGEQYF.

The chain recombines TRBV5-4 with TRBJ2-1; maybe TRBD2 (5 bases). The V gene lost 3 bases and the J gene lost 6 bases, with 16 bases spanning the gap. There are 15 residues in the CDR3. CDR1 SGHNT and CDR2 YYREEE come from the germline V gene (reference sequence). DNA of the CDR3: TGTGCCAGCAGCTCCTCTCTAGCCCCTGTCAATGAGCAGTTCTTC. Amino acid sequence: CASSSSLAPVNEQFF.

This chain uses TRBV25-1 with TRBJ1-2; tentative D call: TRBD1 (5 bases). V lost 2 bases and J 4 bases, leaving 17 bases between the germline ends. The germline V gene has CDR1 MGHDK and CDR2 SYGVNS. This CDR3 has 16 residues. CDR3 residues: CASSERRGGGVYGYTF. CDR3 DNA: TGTGCCAGCAGTGAACGGCGCGGGGGGGGAGTCTATGGCTACACCTTC.

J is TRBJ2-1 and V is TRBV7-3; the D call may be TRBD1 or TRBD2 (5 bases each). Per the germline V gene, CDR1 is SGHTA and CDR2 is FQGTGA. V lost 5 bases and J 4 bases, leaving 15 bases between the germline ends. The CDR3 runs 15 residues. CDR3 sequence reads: CASSPRGRLYNEQFF. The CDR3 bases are TGTGCCAGCAGCCCACGGGGACGATTATACAATGAGCAGTTCTTC.

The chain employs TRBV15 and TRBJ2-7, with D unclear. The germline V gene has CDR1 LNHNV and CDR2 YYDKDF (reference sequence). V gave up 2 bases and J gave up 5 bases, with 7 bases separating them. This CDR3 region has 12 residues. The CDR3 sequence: CATSRLNNEQYF. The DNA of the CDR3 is TGTGCCACCAGCAGACTGAATAACGAGCAGTACTTC. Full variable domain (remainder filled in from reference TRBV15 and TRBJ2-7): DAMVIQNPRYQVTQFGKPVTLSCSQTLNHNVMYWYQQKSSQAPKLLFHYYDKDFNNEADTPDNFQSRRPNTSFCFLDIRSPGLGDTAMYLCATSRLNNEQYFGPGTRLTVT.

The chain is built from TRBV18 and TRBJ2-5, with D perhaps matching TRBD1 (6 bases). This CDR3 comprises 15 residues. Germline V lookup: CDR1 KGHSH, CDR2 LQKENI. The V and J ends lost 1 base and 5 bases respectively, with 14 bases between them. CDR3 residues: CASSPLTGIEETQYF. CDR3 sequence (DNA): TGTGCCAGCTCACCACTGACAGGTATTGAGGAGACCCAGTACTTC.

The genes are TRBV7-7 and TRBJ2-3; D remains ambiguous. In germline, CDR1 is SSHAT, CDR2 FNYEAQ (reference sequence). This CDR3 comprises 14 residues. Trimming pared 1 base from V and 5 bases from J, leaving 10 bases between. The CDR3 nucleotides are TGTGCCAGCAGCTTAGGGCAGTGGGAAGATACGCAGTATTTT. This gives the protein CASSLGQWEDTQYF.

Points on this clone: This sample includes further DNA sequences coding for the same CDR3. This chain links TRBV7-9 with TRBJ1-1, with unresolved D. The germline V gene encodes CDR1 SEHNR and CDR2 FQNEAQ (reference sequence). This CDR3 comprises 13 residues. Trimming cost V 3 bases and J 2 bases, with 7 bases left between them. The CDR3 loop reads CASSLSGNTEAFF. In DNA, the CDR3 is TGTGCCAGCAGCTTGTCCGGTAACACTGAAGCTTTCTTT.

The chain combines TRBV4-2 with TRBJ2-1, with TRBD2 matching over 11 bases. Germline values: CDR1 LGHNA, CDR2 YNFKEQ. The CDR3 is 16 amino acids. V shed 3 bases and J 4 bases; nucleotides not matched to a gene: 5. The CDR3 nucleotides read TGTGCCAGCAGCCAGACGACTAGCGGGAAGTACAATGAGCAGTTCTTC. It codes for CASSQTTSGKYNEQFF.

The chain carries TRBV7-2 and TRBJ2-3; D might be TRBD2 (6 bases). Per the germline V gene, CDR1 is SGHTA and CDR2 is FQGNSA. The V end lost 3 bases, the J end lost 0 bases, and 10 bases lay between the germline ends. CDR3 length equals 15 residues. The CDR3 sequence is CASSLYAGSTDTQYF. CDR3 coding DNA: TGTGCCAGCAGCTTGTATGCGGGAAGCACAGATACGCAGTATTTT.

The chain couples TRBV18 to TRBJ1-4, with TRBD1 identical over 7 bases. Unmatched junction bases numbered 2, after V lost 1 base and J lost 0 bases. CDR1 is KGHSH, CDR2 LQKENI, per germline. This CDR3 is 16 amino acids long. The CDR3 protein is CASSPQGATTNEKLFF. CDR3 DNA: TGTGCCAGCTCACCACAGGGGGCAACAACTAATGAAAAACTGTTTTTT.